The 27 T cell receptor beta chains in this list originate from one sample, sequenced in a study of shared clonotypes between healthy human individuals. Profiled with immunoSEQ multiplex PCR; TCRdb holds only in-frame clones, not every one. The sample lists roughly 2,500,000 clones; roughly 93% were seen once. The sample was naive CD4+ T cells from PBMCs. The subset is: CD45RA+ positively selected. These receptors were obtained from a man younger than 30 in good health. Some clones in this sample may be carry-over from other donors' samples.

The chain employs TRBV28 and TRBJ2-3; no definite D call. V lost 3 bases to trimming and J lost 9 bases, with 22 bases between them. Germline V gene lookup returns CDR1 MDHEN and CDR2 SYDVKM. The CDR3 sequence is 16 residues long. In nucleotides, the CDR3 is TGTGCCAGCAGTTTCGGCCAGCCCCAAATTAGGTGGACGCAGTATTTT. Protein product: CASSFGQPQIRWTQYF. The whole variable domain, remainder taken from reference TRBV28 and TRBJ2-3, is DVKVTQSSRYLVKRTGEKVFLECVQDMDHENMFWYRQDPGLGLRLIYFSYDVKMKEKGDIPEGYSVSREKKERFSLILESASTNQTSMYLCASSFGQPQIRWTQYFGPGTRLTVL.

This chain joins TRBV4-3 and TRBJ1-2; D is possibly TRBD1 (5 bases). The germline V gene encodes CDR1 LGHNA and CDR2 YSLEER. The V end was cut by 1 base, the J end by 4 bases, with 13 bases between. The CDR3 loop spans 15 amino acids. The CDR3 region is CASSQVGVRSYGYTF. In DNA, the CDR3 is TGCGCCAGCAGCCAAGTGGGGGTTCGCAGCTATGGCTACACCTTC.

The chain uses TRBV7-9 and TRBJ1-1; 8 positions agree with TRBD1. This CDR3 is 13 amino acids long. Trimming took 8 bases from V and 2 from J; bases not matched to a gene: 4. Germline CDR1 SEHNR, CDR2 FQNEAQ (reference sequence). The CDR3 is CASLDRGNTEAFF. In DNA, the CDR3 is TGTGCCAGCTTAGACAGGGGTAACACTGAAGCTTTCTTT. Drawing the rest from reference TRBV7-9 and TRBJ1-1, the complete variable domain is DTGVSQNPRHKITKRGQNVTFRCDPISEHNRLYWYRQTLGQGPEFLTYFQNEAQLEKSRLLSDRFSAERPKGSFSTLEIQRTEQGDSAMYLCASLDRGNTEAFFGQGTRLTVV.

The chain uses TRBV2 and TRBJ2-7; D not certain. The CDR3 runs 13 residues. Germline V gene lookup returns CDR1 SNHLY and CDR2 FYNNEI. V was pared by 6 bases and J by 0 bases, with 9 bases between. The CDR3 sequence: CASSEPDSYEQYF. CDR3 nucleotide sequence: TGTGCCAGCAGCGAACCTGACTCCTACGAGCAGTACTTC.

The rearrangement joins TRBV7-9 to TRBJ1-1; a weak D match, TRBD1 (6 bases). Germline CDR1 reads SEHNR; CDR2 reads FQNEAQ (reference sequence). This CDR3 has 15 amino acids. Between the trimmed V and J ends, which lost 5 bases and 11 bases, there was a span of 24 bases. In nucleotides, the CDR3 is TGTGCCAGCAGCCGGGATGACAGGAACTTACTAGGGGCTTTCTTT. Amino acids: CASSRDDRNLLGAFF.

The rearrangement uses TRBV2 and TRBJ1-1; 7 bases agree with TRBD1. The ends lost 6 bases at V and 4 bases at J; junction bases unmatched: 11. Germline-derived CDR1 and CDR2 are SNHLY and FYNNEI. The CDR3 covers 15 residues. The DNA of the CDR3 is TGTGCCAGCAGGGCCAGACAGGGAACGACCACTGAAGCTTTCTTT. Its translation: CASRARQGTTTEAFF.

The chain employs TRBV4-1 and TRBJ2-5; TRBD1 matches 10 bases. In germline, CDR1 is MGHRA, CDR2 YSYEKL. The CDR3 runs to 17 residues. The V gene end was trimmed by 0 bases and the J gene end by 5 bases; junction bases not matched to a gene: 9. The DNA of the CDR3 is TGCGCCAGCAGCCAAGAGAGCAGACAGGGGGCCTGGGAGACCCAGTACTTC. It encodes CASSQESRQGAWETQYF.

The V and J genes are TRBV5-1 and TRBJ2-5; 7 bases are shared with TRBD1. The germline V gene encodes CDR1 SGHRS and CDR2 YFSETQ. The J segment lost 0 bases and the V segment lost 0 bases, leaving 8 bases of the junction unmatched. The CDR3 covers 17 residues. The CDR3 spells CASSLELPGQYQETQYF. The CDR3 DNA follows: TGCGCCAGCAGCTTGGAACTCCCGGGACAGTACCAAGAGACCCAGTACTTC.

This clone is a singleton in its sample. The chain is built from TRBV10-2 and TRBJ1-3; no definite D call. V was clipped by 6 bases and J by 4 bases, with 13 bases between them. This CDR3 region has 14 residues. Germline V gene data show CDR1 as WSHSY and CDR2 as SAAADI. CDR3 in amino acids: CASSPAGSGNTIYF. As DNA, the CDR3 is TGCGCCAGCAGCCCCGCGGGGTCCGGAAACACCATATATTTT.

The chain employs TRBV5-5 and TRBJ2-1; no firm D call. The CDR3 has 16 residues. Germline V gene sequence: CDR1 SGHKS, CDR2 YYEKEE (reference sequence). Trimming removed 0 bases at V and 0 bases at J, with 10 bases between. CDR3 sequence reads: CASSLVKGSSYNEQFF. The CDR3 DNA reads TGTGCCAGCAGCTTGGTAAAAGGAAGCTCCTACAATGAGCAGTTCTTC.

This sequence joins TRBV5-1 and TRBJ2-7; the D gene is possibly TRBD1 (6 bases). V was trimmed by 0 bases and J by 4 bases, leaving 17 bases between them. This CDR3 has 16 amino acids. The V gene's germline CDR1 is SGHRS and CDR2 YFSETQ. DNA for the CDR3: TGCGCCAGCAGCTTGGAGGTTGTCAGGACAGCTTACGAGCAGTACTTC. Translated: CASSLEVVRTAYEQYF.

The rearrangement joins TRBV15 to TRBJ2-3; 7 bases map to TRBD2. The CDR3 is 15 amino acids. V dropped 1 base and J dropped 5; count of bases not matched to a gene: 6. Germline assignment: CDR1 LNHNV and CDR2 YYDKDF (reference sequence). The CDR3 region has the DNA TGTGCCACCAGCAGAGTAGGGGAGGGGCGAGATACGCAGTATTTT. This sequence encodes CATSRVGEGRDTQYF.

This chain uses TRBV18 with TRBJ2-3; perhaps TRBD2 as D (6 bases). CDR3 size: 15 residues. V lost 3 bases, J lost 2 bases, and 12 bases lay in between. Germline CDR1 reads KGHSH; CDR2 reads LQKENI. DNA of the CDR3: TGTGCCAGCTCACCTTCTGCGGGGATCACAGATACGCAGTATTTT. Its protein product is CASSPSAGITDTQYF.

The V and J genes are TRBV5-1 and TRBJ2-2, with TRBD1 identical over 8 bases. CDR1 and CDR2 (germline): SGHRS, YFSETQ. This CDR3 spans 15 amino acids. V was clipped by 4 bases and J by 9 bases; unmatched bases: 11. DNA of the CDR3: TGCGCCAGCAGCGCCAGGACAGGGACCGACAGGGAGCTGTTTTTT. Translation: CASSARTGTDRELFF. Supplemented by reference TRBV5-1 and TRBJ2-2, the full variable domain reads KAGVTQTPRYLIKTRGQQVTLSCSPISGHRSVSWYQQTPGQGLQFLFEYFSETQRNKGNFPGRFSGRQFSNSRSEMNVSTLELGDSALYLCASSARTGTDRELFFGEGSRLTVL.

V gene TRBV28 combines with J gene TRBJ1-2; D is perhaps TRBD1 (6 bases). Germline-derived CDR1 and CDR2 are MDHEN and SYDVKM. Deletions cut 5 bases from V and 4 bases from J, with 17 bases between. There are 15 residues in the CDR3. The CDR3 loop reads CASSPIDRRVYGYTF. CDR3 DNA sequence: TGTGCCAGCAGTCCGATAGACAGGCGCGTCTATGGCTACACCTTC.

The J gene is TRBJ2-1, the V gene TRBV15; 11 nucleotides align to TRBD2. Germline V gene lookup returns CDR1 LNHNV and CDR2 YYDKDF (reference sequence). The CDR3 loop spans 16 amino acids. Trimming took 6 bases from V and 0 from J; bases not matched to a gene: 4. CDR3 in DNA: TGTGCCACCAGACTAGGACTAGCGGGCTCCTACAATGAGCAGTTCTTC. Protein: CATRLGLAGSYNEQFF. The full variable domain, with the rest looked up from reference TRBV15 and TRBJ2-1, is DAMVIQNPRYQVTQFGKPVTLSCSQTLNHNVMYWYQQKSSQAPKLLFHYYDKDFNNEADTPDNFQSRRPNTSFCFLDIRSPGLGDTAMYLCATRLGLAGSYNEQFFGPGTRLTVL.

This clone was observed a single time. The rearrangement joins TRBV7-9 to TRBJ1-1; a weak D match, TRBD1 (6 bases). CDR1 is SEHNR and CDR2 is FQNEAQ in the germline V gene (reference sequence). The CDR3 covers 14 residues. Trimming took 3 bases from V and 3 from J, leaving 11 bases between them. Here the CDR3 DNA reads TGTGCCAGCAGCTTGAGGGGGGACGACACTGAAGCTTTCTTT. This gives the protein CASSLRGDDTEAFF.

The rearrangement uses TRBV6-6 and TRBJ1-1; possibly TRBD1 for D (5 bases). Germline-derived CDR1 and CDR2 are MNHNY and SVGAGI (reference sequence). This CDR3 comprises 15 residues. Trimming removed 2 bases from V and 6 bases from J, with 16 bases in between. CDR3 sequence: CASSYPGTRGAEAFF. DNA of the CDR3: TGTGCCAGCAGTTACCCCGGGACCCGCGGCGCTGAAGCTTTCTTT.

CDR3: CASSKIAGVGETQYF. The CDR3 coding sequence is TGTGCCAGTAGTAAGATAGCGGGAGTAGGAGAGACCCAGTACTTC. The rearrangement uses TRBV19 and TRBJ2-5; 9 bases are shared with TRBD2. Per the germline V gene, CDR1 is LNHDA and CDR2 is SQIVND (reference sequence). The trim removed 4 bases at V and 4 bases at J, leaving 7 bases unmatched. CDR3 length: 15 residues.

V gene TRBV19 combines with J gene TRBJ2-1; D not resolved. Germline assignment: CDR1 LNHDA and CDR2 SQIVND (reference sequence). This CDR3 region has 14 residues. V lost 4 bases and J lost 10, with 17 bases in between. CDR3 coding DNA: TGTGCCAGTAGTACCGGAGCTTACATTCGAGAGCAGTTCTTC. It specifies CASSTGAYIREQFF. Full variable domain (rest looked up from reference TRBV19 and TRBJ2-1): DGGITQSPKYLFRKEGQNVTLSCEQNLNHDAMYWYRQDPGQGLRLIYYSQIVNDFQKGDIAEGYSVSREKKESFPLTVTSAQKNPTAFYLCASSTGAYIREQFFGPGTRLTVL.

The gene calls are TRBV29-1 and TRBJ2-1; TRBD2 agrees at 10 bases. The V and J ends lost 3 bases and 6 bases, in that order; junction bases with no gene match: 8. Germline CDR1 and CDR2: SQVTM and ANQGSEA. The CDR3 extends over 15 amino acids. This CDR3 is CSVDGLAGVGNEQFF. The CDR3 nucleotides read TGCAGCGTTGACGGGCTAGCGGGAGTTGGCAATGAGCAGTTCTTC.

The gene calls are TRBV19 and TRBJ1-2; 10 bases agree with TRBD1. The CDR3 is made up of 13 amino acids. With V trimmed by 9 bases and J by 5 bases, 6 bases remained unmatched. Germline CDR1 and CDR2: LNHDA and SQIVND (reference sequence). CDR3 bases: TGTGCCAGCACGCCGGGACAGGGGTATGGCTACACCTTC. Amino acid sequence: CASTPGQGYGYTF.

This CDR3 reads CASSETGDEQYF. CDR3 nucleotide sequence: TGTGCCAGCAGCGAAACAGGGGACGAGCAGTACTTC. J is TRBJ2-7 and V is TRBV11-3, with 7 bases fitting TRBD1. V was clipped by 5 bases and J by 5 bases; unmatched bases: 3. The CDR3 has 12 amino acids. Germline V gene data show CDR1 as SGHNT and CDR2 as YENEEA.

The chain combines TRBV7-8 with TRBJ1-5; 9 nucleotides align to TRBD1. V was pared by 5 bases and J by 4 bases, with 6 bases of the junction left unmatched. The CDR3 has 15 amino acids. Looked up from germline, CDR1 is SGHVS and CDR2 is FQNEAQ. CDR3 loop: CASSRTGTGNQPQHF. The CDR3 region has the DNA TGTGCCAGCAGCCGCACCGGGACAGGGAATCAGCCCCAGCATTTT.

The V gene is TRBV5-4, the J gene TRBJ1-2, with a weak D call TRBD1 (6 bases). The germline gives CDR1 SGHNT, CDR2 YYREEE (reference sequence). CDR3 length equals 17 residues. Deletions cut 1 base from V and 4 bases from J, with 20 bases between. The DNA for the CDR3 is TGTGCCAGCAGCTTGTCACCACGGGGGGGGGCCGGCTATGGCTACACCTTC. This gives the protein CASSLSPRGGAGYGYTF.

The V call is TRBV11-2, the J call TRBJ1-1; weak D call: TRBD1 (5 bases). CDR1 is SGHAT and CDR2 is FQNNGV in the germline V gene. The CDR3 sequence is 16 residues long. Trimming pared 3 bases from V and 0 bases from J, leaving 14 bases between. CDR3 nucleotides: TGTGCCAGCAGCTTGGGGTGGGGCTTGATGAACACTGAAGCTTTCTTT. The encoded protein is CASSLGWGLMNTEAFF.

This clone came up once. The chain combines TRBV19 with TRBJ2-7; D perhaps matches TRBD2 (5 bases). The CDR3 extends over 15 amino acids. The ends were cut back, 6 bases at V and 4 bases at J, with 19 bases in the middle. In germline, CDR1 is LNHDA, CDR2 SQIVND (reference sequence). CDR3 nucleotide sequence: TGTGCCAGTAGCACTAGGAACTCCTTAGGTTACGAGCAGTACTTC. As protein: CASSTRNSLGYEQYF.